This T cell receptor (beta chain) was found in a study of CDR3 diversity in severe acne. This clonotype was picked up a small number of times. Trimming took 6 bases from V and 1 from J, leaving 9 bases between them. CDR3 length: 13 amino acids. Germline assignment: CDR1 MNHEY and CDR2 SVGAGI. One entry per CDR3 protein results from TCRdb running MiXCR on the PCR reads. The sample includes about 98,000 distinct CDR3 sequences, 51% of them seen just once. The sequence was obtained from a male donor with acne. The V call is TRBV6-5, the J call TRBJ1-1; D is perhaps TRBD1 (5 bases). Sequencing used blood. The CDR3 reads CASSPGGNTEAFF. The CDR3 nucleotides read TGTGCCAGCAGCCCTGGGGGGAACACTGAAGCTTTCTTT.